This note documents a single T cell receptor (beta chain) sequence. This record comes from a study of cytomegalovirus exposure and HLA in healthy donors. This PCR relied on a set of 60 Vbeta primers and 13 Jbeta primers. Repertoires were generated with immunoSEQ multiplex PCR, while TCRdb's copy carries only in-frame clones and drops some. This table holds approximately 110,000 clones, under 85% found once. The receptor was isolated from a woman between 40 and 55 years old in good health and CMV-seropositive. Sequenced material: PBMCs.

The CDR3 DNA sequence: TGTGCCAGCAGCTTGAGAGGTTACAATGAGCAGTTCTTC. Its protein is CASSLRGYNEQFF. V is TRBV5-6 and J is TRBJ2-1; D uncertain. V lost 1 base and J 4 bases, leaving 6 bases between the germline ends. In germline, CDR1 is SGHDT, CDR2 YYEEEE. The CDR3 covers 13 residues.